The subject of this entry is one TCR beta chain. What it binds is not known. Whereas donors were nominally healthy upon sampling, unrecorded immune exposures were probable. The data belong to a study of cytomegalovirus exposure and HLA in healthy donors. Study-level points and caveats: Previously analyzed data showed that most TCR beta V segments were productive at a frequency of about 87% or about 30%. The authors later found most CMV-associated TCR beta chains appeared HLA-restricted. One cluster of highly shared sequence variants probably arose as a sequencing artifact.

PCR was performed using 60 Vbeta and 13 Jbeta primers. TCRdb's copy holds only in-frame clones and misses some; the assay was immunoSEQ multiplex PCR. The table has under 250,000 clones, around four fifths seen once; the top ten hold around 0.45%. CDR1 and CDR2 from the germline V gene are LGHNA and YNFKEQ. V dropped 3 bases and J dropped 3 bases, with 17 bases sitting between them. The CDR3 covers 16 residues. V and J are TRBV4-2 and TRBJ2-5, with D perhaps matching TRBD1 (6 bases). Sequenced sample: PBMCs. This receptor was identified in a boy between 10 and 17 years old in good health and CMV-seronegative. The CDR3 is CASSQGENYREETQYF. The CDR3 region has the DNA TGTGCCAGCAGCCAGGGGGAGAACTACAGGGAAGAGACCCAGTACTTC.